The 18 T cell receptor beta chains reported below all come from one sample, sequenced in a study of cytomegalovirus exposure and HLA in healthy donors. Amplification used 60 Vbeta primers and 13 Jbeta primers. Sequencing was performed with immunoSEQ multiplex PCR; in TCRdb, only in-frame clones are kept and a portion is missing. Of approximately 150,000 clones in the sample, roughly 80% were seen once. The sequenced material came from PBMCs. All receptors derive from a male donor in good health and CMV-seronegative.

The chain employs TRBV20-1 and TRBJ2-1; D is ambiguous. The CDR3 length is 11 residues. CDR1 DFQATT and CDR2 SNEGSKA come from the germline V gene (reference sequence). Trimming took 5 bases from V and 8 from J, leaving 10 bases between them. The DNA for the CDR3 is TGCAGTGCTGAAATTAGTTATGAGCAGTTCTTC. Residues: CSAEISYEQFF.

The chain combines TRBV5-1 with TRBJ2-7; 7 bases are shared with TRBD1. V was clipped by 4 bases and J by 2 bases; unmatched bases: 9. This CDR3 comprises 15 residues. Germline CDR1 is SGHRS and CDR2 is YFSETQ. CDR3 DNA sequence: TGCGCCAGCAGCCCCCAGGGGCAGGGGGCCTACGAGCAGTACTTC. Protein product: CASSPQGQGAYEQYF.

This clone has just one count. This rearrangement joins TRBV11-3 to TRBJ2-3; TRBD2 agrees at 7 bases. J was trimmed by 3 bases and V by 3 bases; bases with no gene match: 3. Germline assignment: CDR1 SGHNT and CDR2 YENEEA. This CDR3 contains 14 residues. DNA for the CDR3: TGTGCCAGCAGCTTTGGACTAGGAACAGATACGCAGTATTTT. Its protein is CASSFGLGTDTQYF.

This rearrangement joins TRBV7-9 to TRBJ2-5, with TRBD1 matching 9 bases. This CDR3 comprises 14 residues. After removal of 3 bases from V and 3 bases from J, the junction contained 2 bases not matched to a gene. Germline assignment: CDR1 SEHNR and CDR2 FQNEAQ (reference sequence). The CDR3 here is CASSFRDREETQYF. CDR3 DNA: TGTGCCAGCAGCTTTAGGGACAGGGAAGAGACCCAGTACTTC.

This clone was detected a few times. The rearrangement joins TRBV15 to TRBJ2-3; 8 positions match TRBD2. This CDR3 contains 15 residues. Germline CDR1 LNHNV, CDR2 YYDKDF (reference sequence). Trimming cost V 7 bases and J 1 base; bases outside gene matches: 7. The CDR3 sequence: CATTENGGGTDTQYF. The CDR3 coding sequence is TGTGCCACCACCGAGAACGGGGGGGGCACAGATACGCAGTATTTT.

This clone showed up just a few times. This chain links TRBV20-1 with TRBJ1-1; D uncertain. In germline, CDR1 is DFQATT, CDR2 SNEGSKA (reference sequence). V dropped 5 bases and J dropped 7 bases, with 5 bases sitting between them. The CDR3 is made up of 9 amino acids. The CDR3 spells CSASLEAFF. CDR3 nucleotides: TGCAGTGCTTCCCTTGAAGCTTTCTTT.

In the case of this clone: This sample also contains other DNA sequences that code for the same CDR3. This chain links TRBV9 with TRBJ1-4, with D uncertain. The CDR3 runs 15 residues. Trimming removed 0 bases from V and 4 bases from J, with 10 bases in between. The V gene's germline CDR1 is SGDLS and CDR2 YYNGEE. CDR3 nucleotide sequence: TGTGCCAGCAGCGTAGGACCAGGCCATAATGAAAAACTGTTTTTT. This gives the protein CASSVGPGHNEKLFF.

This rearrangement joins TRBV15 to TRBJ1-3; 8 nucleotides match TRBD1. V lost 11 bases to trimming and J lost 0 bases; unmatched junction nucleotides: 15. The CDR3 spans 17 residues. Germline CDR1 is LNHNV and CDR2 is YYDKDF (reference sequence). CDR3 loop: CASPGQDCTSSGNTIYF. The CDR3 coding sequence is TGTGCCTCCCCGGGACAGGACTGTACTAGCTCTGGAAACACCATATATTTT.

This clone was counted once. This chain uses TRBV2 with TRBJ1-2; D uncertain. This CDR3 has 14 amino acids. V dropped 2 bases and J dropped 3 bases, with 10 bases sitting between them. CDR1 is SNHLY and CDR2 is FYNNEI in the germline V gene. This chain's CDR3 is CASSESQADYGYTF. DNA for the CDR3: TGTGCCAGCAGTGAATCCCAGGCTGACTATGGCTACACCTTC.

As for this clone: One end of the junction is discordant with germline, which a read error may explain. The chain uses TRBV2 and TRBJ2-3; 13 nucleotides match TRBD2. The CDR3 runs 14 residues. Germline loops: CDR1 SNHLY, CDR2 FYNNEI. The CDR3 reads CASSFSPGTSGENF. The CDR3 coding sequence is TGTGCCAGCAGTTTCTCACCCGGGACTAGCGGGGAGAATTTT.

This clone was found a few times. In DNA form, the CDR3 reads TGTGCCATCAGTGAGGGACTAGCGGGATACTACGAGCAGTACTTC. Translating it yields CAISEGLAGYYEQYF. The V gene is TRBV10-3, the J gene TRBJ2-7, with TRBD2 matching 12 bases. The CDR3 covers 15 residues. V trimming: 2 bases; J trimming: 3 bases; junction bases outside the gene matches: 2. Germline CDR1 ENHRY, CDR2 SYGVKD.

The gene calls are TRBV4-2 and TRBJ1-2, with D uncertain. The ends were cut back, 0 bases at V and 1 base at J, with 9 bases in the middle. The length of the CDR3 is 15 residues. CDR1 and CDR2 (germline): LGHNA, YNFKEQ. The CDR3 DNA is TGTGCCAGCAGCCAAGAGAGAGAGGGTAACTATGGCTACACCTTC. It yields the protein CASSQEREGNYGYTF.

The chain uses TRBV2 and TRBJ2-7; TRBD1 aligns across 7 bases. The CDR3 extends over 13 amino acids. Germline CDR1 and CDR2: SNHLY and FYNNEI. The junction had 2 bases not matched to a gene; V was cut back by 3 bases and J by 3 bases. The CDR3 region has the DNA TGTGCCAGCAGTGATAGACAGGGCTACGAGCAGTACTTC. This translates into CASSDRQGYEQYF.

The rearrangement uses TRBV5-8 and TRBJ2-2, with 8 bases matching TRBD1. This CDR3 spans 16 amino acids. Germline CDR1 SGHTS, CDR2 YDEGEE. V lost 1 base, J lost 2 bases, and 4 bases stayed unmatched. The CDR3 loop is CASSLTGQGNTGELFF. The DNA of the CDR3 is TGTGCCAGCAGCTTGACAGGACAGGGAAACACCGGGGAGCTGTTTTTT.

The J gene is TRBJ1-4, the V gene TRBV6-1, with 11 bases aligning to TRBD1. The CDR3 runs 15 residues. Germline loops: CDR1 MNHNS, CDR2 SASEGT. Unmatched junction bases numbered 5, after V lost 4 bases and J lost 7 bases. DNA of the CDR3: TGTGCCAGCAGTGGCGGGACAGGGGGGAGTGAAAAACTGTTTTTT. Protein sequence: CASSGGTGGSEKLFF.

This rearrangement joins TRBV7-9 to TRBJ1-3; TRBD1 aligns across 8 bases. V gave up 1 base and J gave up 12 bases; unmatched junction bases: 11. The CDR3 totals 15 residues. From germline, CDR1 is SEHNR and CDR2 FQNEAQ (reference sequence). CDR3 coding DNA: TGTGCCAGCAGCTTAGAAGGGGACAGGTCATTTCACATATATTTT. Translation: CASSLEGDRSFHIYF.

The CDR3, as DNA: TGTGCCAGCAGTTTTAGCTCAGGGGAATTTCAGCGCGAGCAGTACTTC. This encodes CASSFSSGEFQREQYF. V is TRBV28 and J is TRBJ2-7, with D tentatively TRBD1 (6 bases). Germline lookup yields CDR1 MDHEN and CDR2 SYDVKM. The ends were cut back, 3 bases at V and 6 bases at J, with 21 bases in the middle. CDR3 length equals 16 residues. Filled out from reference TRBV28 and TRBJ2-7, the complete variable domain reads DVKVTQSSRYLVKRTGEKVFLECVQDMDHENMFWYRQDPGLGLRLIYFSYDVKMKEKGDIPEGYSVSREKKERFSLILESASTNQTSMYLCASSFSSGEFQREQYFGPGTRLTVT.

The chain carries TRBV27 and TRBJ1-5; TRBD1 agrees at 10 bases. Germline V lookup: CDR1 MNHEY, CDR2 SMNVEV (reference sequence). The CDR3 loop spans 16 amino acids. The V segment lost 6 bases and the J segment 4 bases; nucleotides outside the gene matches: 9. This CDR3 is CASRSGTGDSNQPQHF. The CDR3 bases are TGTGCCAGCAGATCCGGGACAGGGGATTCAAATCAGCCCCAGCATTTT.